These 6 T cell receptor beta chains share one sample of origin, sequenced in a study of tumor-infiltrating lymphocytes in primary liver carcinoma. Without any cell sorting, about 18-31 mg of bulk tissue yielded co-extracted RNA and DNA. Researchers generated TCR beta cDNA from roughly 520 ng of total RNA, relying on a constant-region primer. Three-round nested multiplex PCR performed with slightly modified ARM-PCR produced the TCR beta libraries. Researchers ran the first two PCR rounds for approximately 9 cycles each with TRBV1-TRBV30 forward primers and a C-beta reverse primer. MiXCR, run by TCRdb on the multiplex PCR reads, gives a single entry per CDR3 protein. The data show around 25,000 distinct CDR3 sequences, roughly three quarters seen once. The source material was liver tumor tissue from sampling region 5. This sample's subset: tumor region T5, tumor centre. These receptors were collected from a woman under 40 with primary liver carcinoma and hepatitis B virus infection.

About this clonotype: The CDR3 carries no conserved terminal phenylalanine or tryptophan, so it likely arises from a read error. The rearrangement links TRBV5-8 to TRBJ2-7; D is perhaps TRBD1 (6 bases). The germline gives CDR1 SGHTS, CDR2 YDEGEE. The CDR3 length is 14 residues. The CDR3 sequence is CAISFNGQPYKQYL. The CDR3 DNA is TGTGCCATCAGCTTCAATGGACAGCCCTACAAGCAGTACTTA.

This clonotype occurred once. One end of the junction does not line up with germline, which may come from a read error. V and J are TRBV10-3 and TRBJ1-6; no definite D call. The CDR3 consists of 14 residues. CDR1 ENHRY and CDR2 SYGVKD come from the germline V gene. CDR3 region: CVITRTPDISSLHF. The CDR3 bases are TGTGTCATCACCCGAACGCCCGATATTTCATCCCTCCACTTT.

With regard to this clonotype: At one end, the junction sequence differs from germline, possibly due to a read error. The chain combines TRBV9 with TRBJ1-1; D not resolved. This CDR3 spans 13 amino acids. The germline V gene encodes CDR1 SGDLS and CDR2 YYNGEE. In DNA form, the CDR3 reads TGTGTCAGCAGCGTGGGAGTGGGCGCTGGAGCTTTCTTT. Amino acids: CVSSVGVGAGAFF.

The table lists this clonotype with many counts. The chain uses TRBV4-1 and TRBJ2-5; D is uncertain. Germline V lookup: CDR1 MGHRA, CDR2 YSYEKL. Between the trimmed V and J ends, which lost 0 bases and 4 bases, there was a span of 9 bases. This CDR3 has 14 residues. CDR3 in amino acids: CASSQDNTVETQYF. CDR3 nucleotides: TGCGCCAGCAGCCAAGATAACACAGTAGAGACCCAGTACTTC.

With respect to this clonotype: Since the CDR3 does not end with the conserved phenylalanine or tryptophan, this likely comes from a read error. The J gene is TRBJ2-2, the V gene TRBV28; 8 nucleotides agree with TRBD2. Germline CDR1 is MDHEN and CDR2 is SYDVKM. This CDR3 has 13 residues. CDR3 region: CASSLSGSGELFI. The CDR3 DNA is TGTGCAAGCAGTTTGAGCGGGAGCGGGGAGCTGTTTATT.

Turning to this clonotype: It is likely a read error, because the conserved phenylalanine at the end of the CDR3 is missing. The chain uses TRBV28 and TRBJ2-5, with D hard to call. V was cut by 7 bases and J by 4 bases, with 13 bases left in between. Germline CDR1 reads MDHEN; CDR2 reads SYDVKM. There are 13 residues in the CDR3. The CDR3 sequence is CASNDGGIETQYI. The CDR3 nucleotides are TGTGCCAGCAACGACGGTGGTATAGAGACCCAGTACATC.